This entry describes one T cell receptor beta chain. What it binds is unknown. Profiling relied on immunoSEQ multiplex PCR, and the TCRdb table lists in-frame clones only, not all of them. The sample records 300,000 to 400,000 clones, around 74% being singletons. This record comes from a study of shared clonotypes between healthy human individuals. Study context: CD4 naive and memory got three plates each, CD8 naive two, CD8 memory one.

The donor cohort consisted entirely of Caucasian adults residing in Nashville, Tennessee. General study points: Non-shared clonotypes displayed generation probabilities falling below those of clonotypes present in all four donors.

The clonotype was recovered from a man under 40 in good health. Sequencing input: memory CD4+ T cells sorted from blood. Subset denoted: CD45RA-negative fraction.

The CDR3 loop reads CASSGGGPGHEQYF. The CDR3 DNA is TGCGCCAGCAGCGGGGGTGGGCCGGGCCACGAGCAGTACTTC. V is TRBV5-1 and J is TRBJ2-7; D may correspond to TRBD1 or TRBD2 (5 bases each). The V gene's germline CDR1 is SGHRS and CDR2 YFSETQ. Trimming pared 4 bases from V and 5 bases from J, leaving 16 bases between. This CDR3 is 14 amino acids long.